This is a list of T cell receptor beta chains from one sample in a study of blood T cell repertoires in COVID-19. Using immunoSEQ multiplex PCR, the repertoire was profiled, and TCRdb retains in-frame clones only, with some absent. This table has approximately 120,000 clones, approximately 85% appearing once. Sequences were obtained from peripheral blood. All receptors come from a human donor in a cohort sampled during active COVID-19. CDR3s include the opening cysteine and the closing phenylalanine or tryptophan. A D gene is named only where the DNA matches it firmly. Clone size appears in some rows only: once, few, many, or a class for an expanded clone.

D: TRBD2
V: TRBV11-2
size: once
length: 16
J: TRBJ2-1
CDR3: CASSPSGASGRLEQFF
DNA: TGTGCCAGCAGCCCCTCGGGGGCTAGCGGGAGGCTCGAGCAGTTCTTC

D: .
V: TRBV12-3/TRBV12-4
size: .
length: 12
J: TRBJ1-2
CDR3: CASSFGGDGYTF
DNA: TGTGCCAGCAGTTTTGGGGGGGACGGCTACACCTTC

D: TRBD1
V: TRBV7-2
size: .
length: 14
J: TRBJ1-1
CDR3: CASSLTGANTEAFF
DNA: TGTGCCAGCAGCTTGACAGGGGCGAACACTGAAGCTTTCTTT

D: TRBD2
V: TRBV6-2/TRBV6-3
size: .
length: 16
J: TRBJ2-5
CDR3: CASSYEAGRGYETQYF
DNA: TGTGCCAGCAGTTACGAGGCCGGGAGGGGATACGAGACCCAGTACTTC

D: TRBD1
V: TRBV7-2
size: .
length: 16
J: TRBJ1-3
CDR3: CASSSRDRGSGNTIYF
DNA: TGTGCCAGCAGCTCCCGGGACAGGGGCTCTGGAAACACCATATATTTT

D: .
V: TRBV6-6
size: .
length: 14
J: TRBJ1-1
CDR3: CASSFRTVNTEAFF
DNA: TGTGCCAGCAGTTTCCGGACAGTTAACACTGAAGCTTTCTTT

D: TRBD1
V: TRBV5-1
size: few
length: 14
J: TRBJ2-1
CDR3: CASTSGTGINEQFF
DNA: TGCGCCAGCACCTCCGGGACAGGGATCAATGAGCAGTTCTTC

D: .
V: TRBV7-8
size: .
length: 14
J: TRBJ1-1
CDR3: CASSSDLSLTEAFF
DNA: TGTGCCAGCAGCTCGGACTTAAGTCTGACTGAAGCTTTCTTT

D: TRBD2
V: TRBV5-6
size: .
length: 16
J: TRBJ2-3
CDR3: CASSLWGTIGTDTQYF
DNA: TGTGCCAGCAGCTTGTGGGGGACTATTGGGACAGATACGCAGTATTTT

D: TRBD2
V: TRBV7-9
size: .
length: 14
J: TRBJ2-3
CDR3: CASSSGRGRNTQYF
DNA: TGTGCCAGCAGCTCAGGGAGGGGCCGAAATACGCAGTATTTT

D: .
V: TRBV18
size: .
length: 12
J: TRBJ2-7
CDR3: CASSPTDYEQYF
DNA: TGTGCCAGCTCACCGACTGACTACGAGCAGTACTTC

D: TRBD1
V: TRBV6-5
size: .
length: 13
J: TRBJ1-2
CDR3: CASSTDRVGGYTF
DNA: TGTGCCAGCAGTACCGACAGGGTCGGCGGCTACACCTTC

D: TRBD1
V: TRBV9
size: .
length: 17
J: TRBJ1-1
CDR3: CASSAGTGALMNTEAFF
DNA: TGTGCCAGCAGCGCCGGGACAGGGGCCCTCATGAACACTGAAGCTTTCTTT

D: TRBD2
V: TRBV7-2
size: .
length: 16
J: TRBJ2-1
CDR3: CASSSSPGTNYNEQFF
DNA: TGTGCCAGCAGCTCCTCCCCCGGGACTAATTACAATGAGCAGTTCTTC

D: TRBD2
V: TRBV27
size: few
length: 15
J: TRBJ2-1
CDR3: CASTSGTSDYNEQFF
DNA: TGTGCCAGCACCTCCGGGACTAGCGACTACAATGAGCAGTTCTTC

D: .
V: TRBV5-4
size: .
length: 16
J: TRBJ1-2
CDR3: CASSGGGGHLNYGYTF
DNA: TGTGCCAGCAGCGGCGGGGGGGGACACCTGAACTATGGCTACACCTTC

D: TRBD2
V: TRBV5-4
size: once
length: 15
J: TRBJ2-5
CDR3: CASSLGTSAGETQYF
DNA: TGTGCCAGCAGCTTGGGGACTAGCGCGGGGGAGACCCAGTACTTC

D: .
V: TRBV2
size: .
length: 13
J: TRBJ1-1
CDR3: CASSARASTEAFF
DNA: TGTGCCAGCAGTGCCAGGGCGAGCACTGAAGCTTTCTTT

D: TRBD1
V: TRBV7-9
size: .
length: 13
J: TRBJ2-3
CDR3: CASSKQGARTQYF
DNA: TGTGCCAGCAGCAAACAGGGGGCGAGAACGCAGTATTTT

D: TRBD1
V: TRBV30
size: .
length: 16
J: TRBJ2-1
CDR3: CAWSLQGGSNYNEQFF
DNA: TGTGCCTGGAGTTTACAGGGGGGCTCCAACTACAATGAGCAGTTCTTC

D: .
V: TRBV28
size: .
length: 14
J: TRBJ2-2
CDR3: CASSLFSGTGELFF
DNA: TGTGCCAGCAGTTTATTCTCGGGAACCGGGGAGCTGTTTTTT

D: TRBD2
V: TRBV29-1
size: .
length: 14
J: TRBJ2-1
CDR3: CSVSPGLAVDEQFF
DNA: TGCAGCGTTAGTCCGGGACTAGCAGTCGATGAGCAGTTCTTC

D: TRBD2
V: TRBV6-4
size: .
length: 17
J: TRBJ2-3
CDR3: CASSLFGAGGSTDTQYF
DNA: TGTGCCAGCAGTCTCTTCGGAGCGGGAGGGAGCACAGATACGCAGTATTTT

D: .
V: TRBV19
size: .
length: 13
J: TRBJ1-1
CDR3: CASSTTANTEAFF
DNA: TGTGCCAGTAGTACGACAGCGAACACTGAAGCTTTCTTT

D: TRBD2
V: TRBV19
size: .
length: 15
J: TRBJ2-2
CDR3: CASSIVGGDTGELFF
DNA: TGTGCCAGTAGTATAGTGGGGGGGGACACCGGGGAGCTGTTTTTT

D: TRBD1
V: TRBV19
size: .
length: 15
J: TRBJ1-2
CDR3: CASSIVPGGSGGYTF
DNA: TGTGCCAGTAGTATAGTACCAGGGGGAAGCGGTGGCTACACCTTC

D: .
V: TRBV30
size: .
length: 16
J: TRBJ2-2
CDR3: CAWISYYRATTGELFF
DNA: TGTGCCTGGATATCATATTACAGGGCGACCACCGGGGAGCTGTTTTTT

D: .
V: TRBV7-2
size: .
length: 14
J: TRBJ2-2
CDR3: CASSFGGNTGELFF
DNA: TGTGCCAGCAGCTTCGGGGGAAACACCGGGGAGCTGTTTTTT

D: .
V: TRBV29-1
size: .
length: 15
J: TRBJ1-1
CDR3: CSAIWPRGLNTEAFF
DNA: TGCAGCGCAATTTGGCCTCGAGGCCTGAACACTGAAGCTTTCTTT

D: TRBD1
V: TRBV7-9
size: .
length: 14
J: TRBJ2-7
CDR3: CASRYDRGPYEQYF
DNA: TGTGCCAGCAGATACGACAGGGGCCCTTACGAGCAGTACTTC

D: .
V: TRBV9
size: .
length: 12
J: TRBJ2-5
CDR3: CASSANQETQYF
DNA: TGTGCCAGCAGCGCCAACCAAGAGACCCAGTACTTC

D: .
V: TRBV25-1
size: .
length: 15
J: TRBJ1-2
CDR3: CASSEFGGDDYGYTF
DNA: TGTGCCAGCAGTGAATTCGGAGGGGACGACTATGGCTACACCTTC

D: .
V: TRBV2
size: .
length: 13
J: TRBJ2-3
CDR3: CASRRDLTDTQYF
DNA: TGTGCCAGCAGAAGGGACTTGACAGATACGCAGTATTTT

D: TRBD1
V: TRBV24-1
size: .
length: 14
J: TRBJ1-4
CDR3: CATSPGGWGEKLFF
DNA: TGTGCCACCAGTCCAGGGGGCTGGGGTGAAAAACTGTTTTTT

D: .
V: TRBV5-5
size: .
length: 13
J: TRBJ1-2
CDR3: CASSLDLSYGYTF
DNA: TGTGCCAGCAGCTTGGACCTGAGCTATGGCTACACCTTC

D: .
V: TRBV21-1
size: .
length: 18
J: TRBJ1-2
CDR3: CASSPNSRARQAIYGYTF
DNA: TGTGCCAGCAGCCCAAACTCGAGGGCTAGACAAGCGATCTATGGCTACACCTTC

D: TRBD1
V: TRBV5-6
size: .
length: 16
J: TRBJ2-2
CDR3: CASSSSRDRDTGELFF
DNA: TGTGCCAGCAGCTCGAGCCGGGACAGGGACACCGGGGAGCTGTTTTTT

D: TRBD1
V: TRBV2
size: .
length: 11
J: TRBJ1-2
CDR3: CASRDRAENTF
DNA: TGTGCCAGCAGGGACAGGGCTGAGAACACCTTC

D: .
V: TRBV12-3/TRBV12-4
size: .
length: 12
J: TRBJ1-2
CDR3: CASSLALYGYTF
DNA: TGTGCCAGCAGTTTAGCCTTGTATGGCTACACCTTC

D: TRBD1
V: TRBV28
size: once
length: 17
J: TRBJ1-5
CDR3: CASSSLQGAGGNQPQHF
DNA: TGTGCCAGCAGTTCCCTACAGGGGGCAGGAGGCAATCAGCCCCAGCATTTT

D: .
V: TRBV19
size: few
length: 15
J: TRBJ1-1
CDR3: CASNRWSLMNTEAFF
DNA: TGTGCCAGTAATCGCTGGAGTCTAATGAACACTGAAGCTTTCTTT

D: .
V: TRBV7-2
size: .
length: 13
J: TRBJ1-5
CDR3: CASSALTGQPQHF
DNA: TGTGCCAGCAGCGCCCTGACGGGTCAGCCCCAGCATTTT

D: TRBD1
V: TRBV5-4
size: once
length: 13
J: TRBJ2-5
CDR3: CASSSTGVEAQYF
DNA: TGTGCCAGCAGCTCGACAGGGGTGGAGGCCCAGTACTTC

D: TRBD2
V: TRBV7-7
size: .
length: 17
J: TRBJ2-3
CDR3: CASSLDPAGGQADTQYF
DNA: TGTGCTAGCAGCTTAGACCCCGCGGGGGGGCAGGCAGATACGCAGTATTTT

D: TRBD1
V: TRBV29-1
size: .
length: 13
J: TRBJ1-1
CDR3: CSTLGQLNTEAFF
DNA: TGCAGCACCCTGGGACAGCTGAACACTGAAGCTTTCTTT

D: TRBD2
V: TRBV5-5
size: few
length: 15
J: TRBJ2-7
CDR3: CASSHTSGGAREQYF
DNA: TGTGCCAGCAGCCATACTAGCGGGGGCGCGAGGGAGCAGTACTTC

D: .
V: TRBV5-1
size: .
length: 12
J: TRBJ2-5
CDR3: CASSQDLETQYF
DNA: TGCGCCAGCAGCCAAGACTTGGAGACCCAGTACTTC

D: TRBD1
V: TRBV4-3
size: .
length: 14
J: TRBJ1-2
CDR3: CASSQGTGESRYTF
DNA: TGCGCCAGCAGCCAAGGTACAGGGGAAAGCAGATACACCTTC

D: .
V: TRBV28
size: .
length: 12
J: TRBJ2-3
CDR3: CASSFQGGTQYF
DNA: TGTGCCAGCAGTTTCCAGGGGGGTACGCAGTATTTT

D: .
V: TRBV27
size: .
length: 17
J: TRBJ2-2
CDR3: CASSSLPLATGTGELFF
DNA: TGTGCCAGCAGTTCGCTACCACTAGCGACAGGCACCGGGGAGCTGTTTTTT

D: .
V: TRBV10-3
size: .
length: 16
J: TRBJ2-1
CDR3: CAISDLPAGKGNEQFF
DNA: TGTGCCATCAGTGATTTGCCAGCGGGTAAAGGCAATGAGCAGTTCTTC

D: .
V: TRBV19
size: .
length: 13
J: TRBJ2-2
CDR3: CASKAAGTGELFF
DNA: TGTGCCAGCAAGGCGGCAGGGACCGGGGAGCTGTTTTTT

D: .
V: TRBV11-2
size: .
length: 15
J: TRBJ1-1
CDR3: CASSFGGAGVTEAFF
DNA: TGTGCCAGCAGCTTCGGGGGGGCAGGGGTGACTGAAGCTTTCTTT

D: TRBD2
V: TRBV7-3
size: .
length: 15
J: TRBJ2-3
CDR3: CASSQSGGAVDTQYF
DNA: TGTGCCAGCAGCCAGAGCGGGGGGGCCGTAGATACGCAGTATTTT

D: TRBD1
V: TRBV5-1
size: .
length: 13
J: TRBJ2-7
CDR3: CASSLDREYEQYF
DNA: TGCGCCAGCAGCCTCGACAGGGAGTACGAGCAGTACTTC